The source of this T cell receptor (beta chain) is a study of shared clonotypes between healthy human individuals. Per germline, CDR1 MNHNY and CDR2 SVGAGI (reference sequence). Trimming stripped 6 bases from V and 2 bases from J, with 17 bases between. The CDR3 totals 15 residues. Broader study findings: The donor pool, a small one, limited the genetic and exposure-history diversity represented. The sharing of about 5% of naive CD4 clonotypes was seen across a handful of donors.

Approximately 200 ng DNA, about 28,000 T cell genomes, went into each sorted-subset replicate PCR. The table came from immunoSEQ multiplex PCR; TCRdb's copy has only in-frame clones and leaves some out. The sample lists about 1.4 million clones, roughly 95% occurring once. On this clone itself: Its antigen is still unknown.

This clonotype was sampled from a young man in good health. The sequencing sample was made of naive CD4+ T cells sorted from blood. Subset here: CD45RA+ positively selected. The chain joins TRBV6-6 to TRBJ2-7, with D maybe TRBD2 (7 bases). The CDR3 nucleotides are TGTGCCAGCAGCGGGGGGCAGGGGAACACCTACGAGCAGTACTTC. It specifies CASSGGQGNTYEQYF.